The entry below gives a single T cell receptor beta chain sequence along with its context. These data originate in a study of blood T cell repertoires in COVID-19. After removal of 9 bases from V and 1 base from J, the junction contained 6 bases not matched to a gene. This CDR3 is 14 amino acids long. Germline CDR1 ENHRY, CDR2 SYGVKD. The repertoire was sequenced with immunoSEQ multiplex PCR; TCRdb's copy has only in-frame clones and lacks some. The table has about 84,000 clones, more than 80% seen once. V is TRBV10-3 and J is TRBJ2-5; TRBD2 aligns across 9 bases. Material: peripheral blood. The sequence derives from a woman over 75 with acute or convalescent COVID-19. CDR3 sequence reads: CAISQTSGQETQYF. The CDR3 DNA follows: TGTGCCATTAGCCAGACTAGCGGCCAAGAGACCCAGTACTTC.